A single sample is the source of the 21 T cell receptor beta chains below, sequenced in a study of memory CD4+ T cells and cytomegalovirus serostatus (dated by TCRdb to about 2019). Libraries were constructed by the immunoSEQ multiplex PCR assay. Here the immuneACCESS table is served through TCRdb, limited to in-frame sequences with V and J called. Missing clones are a known gap in these copies; in checked studies unresolved V genes cover under half, and the rest lacks a known reason. The sample has about 64,000 clones on record, around 77% of them singletons. The ten most abundant clones make up nearly 0.9% of the sample. A FACSAria II was used to sort memory CD4+ T cells, defined as single viable CD3+CD4+CD8-CD45RO+ cells. Input material: memory CD4+ T cells from blood. The origin of the receptors is an adult in good health and CMV-seronegative.

The chain joins TRBV19 to TRBJ1-6, with 7 bases that match TRBD1. Germline V lookup: CDR1 LNHDA, CDR2 SQIVND (reference sequence). This CDR3 spans 16 amino acids. Trimming cost V 10 bases and J 0 bases; bases outside gene matches: 9. As DNA, the CDR3 is TGTGCCACTTCGAAACAGGGGAACTCCTATAATTCACCCCTCCACTTT. It translates to CATSKQGNSYNSPLHF.

The chain has TRBV19 and TRBJ2-5; D is perhaps TRBD2 (5 bases). CDR3 length: 13 residues. CDR1 and CDR2 from the germline V gene are LNHDA and SQIVND (reference sequence). V was trimmed by 3 bases and J by 2 bases, leaving 7 bases between them. The CDR3 region is CASSIGVQETQYF. CDR3 DNA: TGTGCCAGTAGTATCGGGGTACAAGAGACCCAGTACTTC.

The chain carries TRBV7-2 and TRBJ1-5, with D possibly TRBD1 on 6 matching bases. Deletions cut 1 base from V and 2 bases from J, with 12 bases between. There are 16 residues in the CDR3. Germline V gives CDR1 SGHTA, CDR2 FQGNSA. In nucleotides, the CDR3 is TGTGCCAGCAGCTTAGGAGGGGGGGGTGGCAATCAGCCCCAGCATTTT. Protein sequence: CASSLGGGGGNQPQHF.

The chain couples TRBV4-1 to TRBJ2-7; D may be TRBD2 (6 bases). Per germline, CDR1 MGHRA and CDR2 YSYEKL. Trimming removed 0 bases at V and 2 bases at J, with 11 bases between. The CDR3 sequence is 15 residues long. DNA of the CDR3: TGCGCCAGCAGCCAAGAGATAGCGGTTCCCTACGAGCAGTACTTC. Protein: CASSQEIAVPYEQYF.

This clone was seen more than once but under ten times. V and J are TRBV28 and TRBJ1-4; possible D gene TRBD1, 6 bases. Germline V gene sequence: CDR1 MDHEN, CDR2 SYDVKM. CDR3 length equals 14 residues. V was shortened by 4 bases and J by 7 bases, with 13 bases between the two germline ends. The CDR3 here is CASSSGGAAEKLFF. Written as DNA, the CDR3 is TGTGCCAGCAGTTCCGGGGGCGCGGCTGAAAAACTGTTTTTT.

The rearrangement links TRBV5-4 to TRBJ1-1; 9 bases fit TRBD1. The junction had 6 bases not matched to a gene; V was cut back by 2 bases and J by 4 bases. The CDR3 length is 15 residues. Germline lookup yields CDR1 SGHNT and CDR2 YYREEE (reference sequence). CDR3 nucleotide sequence: TGTGCCAGCAGCTTCACAGGGGGCGTTGGCACTGAAGCTTTCTTT. This translates into CASSFTGGVGTEAFF.

This chain connects TRBV27 to TRBJ2-1; D perhaps matches TRBD1 (5 bases). The CDR3 is made up of 15 amino acids. Between the trimmed V and J ends, which lost 6 bases and 4 bases, there was a span of 16 bases. CDR1 and CDR2 from the germline V gene are MNHEY and SMNVEV (reference sequence). The CDR3 DNA sequence: TGTGCCAGCAGGCCAACCCAGGGAAGGTACAATGAGCAGTTCTTC. Amino acid sequence: CASRPTQGRYNEQFF.

V is TRBV30 and J is TRBJ1-1; tentatively, D is TRBD1 (5 bases). This CDR3 has 14 amino acids. The V gene lost 0 bases and the J gene lost 4 bases, with 12 bases spanning the gap. In germline, CDR1 is GTSNPN, CDR2 SVGIG (reference sequence). The CDR3 region is CAWSVQIRGTEAFF. The CDR3 nucleotides are TGTGCCTGGAGTGTACAGATAAGGGGCACTGAAGCTTTCTTT.

V gene TRBV30 combines with J gene TRBJ2-7; D not certain. Germline V CDR1 and CDR2: GTSNPN, SVGIG (reference sequence). The CDR3 length is 12 residues. The V end was cut by 1 base, the J end by 6 bases, with 10 bases between. The CDR3 reads CAWSASFGEQYF. CDR3 in DNA: TGTGCCTGGAGTGCCTCCTTCGGCGAGCAGTACTTC.

This chain links TRBV29-1 with TRBJ2-3; 16 bases align to TRBD2. Trimming removed 0 bases from V and 1 base from J; junction bases left unmatched: 7. Germline CDR1 reads SQVTM; CDR2 reads ANQGSEA. The CDR3 has 19 amino acids. The CDR3 DNA follows: TGCAGCGTTGAAGATCAGGGACTAGCGGGAGGGCCGGGCACAGATACGCAGTATTTT. Translating it yields CSVEDQGLAGGPGTDTQYF.

The V gene is TRBV6-1, the J gene TRBJ1-2; 7 bases are shared with TRBD1. Trimming cost V 3 bases and J 4 bases; bases outside gene matches: 2. CDR1 and CDR2 (germline): MNHNS, SASEGT. This CDR3 has 13 amino acids. The CDR3 sequence: CASSETGTYGYTF. The CDR3 bases are TGTGCCAGCAGTGAGACAGGGACCTATGGCTACACCTTC.

V and J are TRBV6-5 and TRBJ1-2; possibly TRBD1 for D (5 bases). Trimming left V 2 bases short and J 4 bases short, with 14 bases between. The CDR3 has 15 residues. In germline, CDR1 is MNHEY, CDR2 SVGAGI. The CDR3 nucleotides are TGTGCCAGCAGTTACAGACAGACCCGAGGCTATGGCTACACCTTC. The encoded protein is CASSYRQTRGYGYTF.

The chain recombines TRBV7-9 with TRBJ1-5; TRBD1 matches 9 bases. The CDR3 has 15 residues. Germline-derived CDR1 and CDR2 are SEHNR and FQNEAQ (reference sequence). The V segment lost 1 base and the J segment 4 bases; nucleotides outside the gene matches: 2. In DNA, the CDR3 is TGTGCCAGCAGCTTAGACGGACAGGGGAATCAGCCCCAGCATTTT. As protein: CASSLDGQGNQPQHF.

In this sample, this clone turned up a few times. The chain uses TRBV7-3 and TRBJ1-1, with D unclear. Trimming took off 5 bases at V and 3 bases at J, with 10 bases between the two ends. This CDR3 has 13 amino acids. CDR1 is SGHTA, CDR2 FQGTGA, per germline. The CDR3 loop is CASSQQQDTEAFF. The CDR3 region has the DNA TGTGCCAGCAGCCAGCAGCAGGACACTGAAGCTTTCTTT.

The chain carries TRBV29-1 and TRBJ2-7; 11 nucleotides line up with TRBD1. The CDR3 covers 14 residues. Trimming removed 5 bases from V and 4 bases from J; junction bases left unmatched: 7. Looked up from germline, CDR1 is SQVTM and CDR2 is ANQGSEA. This CDR3 reads CSVSSGTGGYEQYF. CDR3 nucleotides: TGCAGCGTTTCCTCCGGGACAGGGGGATACGAGCAGTACTTC.

The chain recombines TRBV29-1 with TRBJ2-4, with 8 bases lining up with TRBD1. The CDR3 has 12 amino acids. The germline CDR1 and CDR2 sequences are SQVTM and ANQGSEA. J was trimmed by 6 bases and V by 3 bases; bases with no gene match: 1. CDR3 DNA sequence: TGCAGCGTTGATGGGACAGGAAACATTCAGTACTTC. Translated, it gives CSVDGTGNIQYF.

V usage is TRBV2 and J usage is TRBJ2-3; D is possibly TRBD1 (6 bases). V was trimmed by 6 bases and J by 2 bases, leaving 15 bases between them. The CDR3 has 15 amino acids. Germline V gives CDR1 SNHLY, CDR2 FYNNEI. The CDR3 is CASRAQGADTDTQYF. CDR3 sequence (DNA): TGTGCCAGCAGGGCACAGGGAGCCGACACAGATACGCAGTATTTT.

This clone was recorded only once. The genes are TRBV6-1 and TRBJ1-3; TRBD1 might be the D (5 bases). CDR1 is MNHNS, CDR2 SASEGT, per germline. The V end lost 3 bases, the J end lost 1 base, and 16 bases lay between the germline ends. This CDR3 is 17 amino acids long. As DNA, the CDR3 is TGTGCCAGCAGTGACCCGGGACTGAAAAGTTCTGGAAACACCATATATTTT. Its protein is CASSDPGLKSSGNTIYF.

This clone was recorded at least ten times. The chain employs TRBV12-5 and TRBJ1-1; TRBD1 agrees at 9 bases. The CDR3 runs to 18 residues. The germline V gene encodes CDR1 LGHNT and CDR2 FRNRAP. V shed 0 bases, J shed 1 base, and the junction held 9 bases outside the gene matches. The CDR3 here is CASGLVLLRGQGNTEAFF. DNA for the CDR3: TGTGCTAGTGGTTTGGTACTACTTAGGGGACAGGGGAACACTGAAGCTTTCTTT.

The V call is TRBV5-1, the J call TRBJ2-1, with 10 bases matching TRBD2. The CDR3 sequence is 14 residues long. V gave up 4 bases and J gave up 3 bases; unmatched junction bases: 1. Germline CDR1 SGHRS, CDR2 YFSETQ. The CDR3 is CASSPSGGYNEQFF. CDR3 nucleotides: TGCGCCAGCAGCCCTAGCGGGGGCTACAATGAGCAGTTCTTC.

The V gene is TRBV27, the J gene TRBJ2-5; 8 positions match TRBD2. CDR3 size: 15 residues. Per germline, CDR1 MNHEY and CDR2 SMNVEV (reference sequence). Losses at the gene ends were 6 bases for V and 3 bases for J; bases not matched to a gene: 9. The CDR3 here is CASSSAGAGEETQYF. In DNA, the CDR3 is TGTGCCAGCAGCTCCGCTGGAGCGGGAGAAGAGACCCAGTACTTC.